This T cell receptor beta chain was identified in a study of T cell changes during pregnancy in multiple sclerosis. The length of the CDR3 is 12 residues. The V and J ends lost 6 bases and 5 bases respectively, with 11 bases between them. Germline V gene sequence: CDR1 MNHEY, CDR2 SMNVEV (reference sequence). The repertoire was sequenced with immunoSEQ multiplex PCR; TCRdb's copy has only in-frame clones and lacks some. The sample has tens of thousands of clones, around 92% seen once. This specimen was peripheral blood, taken after pregnancy. This clonotype originated in a female donor in good health, enrolled as a control in a pregnancy study. The V gene is TRBV27, the J gene TRBJ2-7; maybe TRBD1 (5 bases). CDR3 coding DNA: TGTGCCAGCAGAAGGGGTCACGACGAGCAGTACTTC. Protein sequence: CASRRGHDEQYF.